This T cell receptor (beta chain) was sequenced during a study of T-cell memory formation after mild COVID-19. Points from the study as a whole: Contracting CD8+ clones were enriched in EMRA, CD4+ mainly in CM and EM.

Via MiXCR, TCRdb re-called the 5' RACE reads, giving one row per CDR3 protein. The sample has roughly 350,000 distinct CDR3 sequences; 25% to 30% are singletons. In germline, CDR1 is KGHSH, CDR2 LQKENI. The CDR3 has 15 amino acids. V was pared by 6 bases and J by 2 bases, with 17 bases between. Details on this clonotype: Antigen unknown.

V gene TRBV18 combines with J gene TRBJ2-7; D assignment may be TRBD1 or TRBD2 (6 bases each). This clonotype was sampled from an adult woman who had mild COVID-19 (a few samples of this study predate the infection). Cell type and time point are not known. The material sequenced was PBMCs or a T cell subset sorted from them (not recorded which). CDR3 residues: CASSPAGGGAYEQYF. The CDR3 DNA follows: TGTGCCAGCTCCCCCGCTGGAGGGGGAGCCTACGAGCAGTACTTC.